These 9 T cell receptor beta chains share one sample of origin, sequenced in a study of response to subunit inactivated influenza vaccine (dated by TCRdb to between 2018 and 2020). Libraries were built with RT-PCR. TCRdb shows the sequencer as Illumina HiSeq 2500. The public reads were quality trimmed at Q25 with fastp and then assembled into clones with MiXCR by TCRdb, keeping productive beta chains. Each CDR3 protein appears once, grouped with its most common genes and DNA. The sample includes about 500,000 distinct CDR3 sequences, with 16% observed a single time. Of the sample, over 2.5% is held by the ten largest clones. Sequenced material: CD4+ T cells sorted from PBMCs, taken around 2 years after vaccination. All receptors derive from a man between 50 and 69 years old who received an inactivated influenza vaccine. Donor details come from another sample of the same person, matched by shared clones.

The sample holds a few counts of this clonotype. V is TRBV28 and J is TRBJ2-7; TRBD2 is a possible D gene (6 bases). V lost 2 bases and J 6 bases, leaving 11 bases between the germline ends. Looked up from germline, CDR1 is MDHEN and CDR2 is SYDVKM. There are 13 residues in the CDR3. CDR3 sequence (DNA): TGTGCCAGCAGTTTAACCGTGGAGGGCGAGCAGTACTTC. This encodes CASSLTVEGEQYF.

This clonotype occurred many times. The chain employs TRBV20-1 and TRBJ2-3; D is perhaps TRBD2 (6 bases). This CDR3 spans 13 amino acids. The germline V gene has CDR1 DFQATT and CDR2 SNEGSKA (reference sequence). Trimming removed 1 base from V and 3 bases from J, with 8 bases in between. In DNA form, the CDR3 reads TGCAGTGCTAGAGGACTAGAGACAGATACGCAGTATTTT. As protein: CSARGLETDTQYF.

This clonotype was observed a single time. The V gene is TRBV6-5, the J gene TRBJ2-7; D unresolved. The CDR3 runs to 14 residues. Germline V gene sequence: CDR1 MNHEY, CDR2 SVGAGI. V gave up 2 bases and J gave up 3 bases, with 11 bases separating them. The CDR3 is CASSYRRLYYEQYF. CDR3 DNA sequence: TGTGCCAGCAGTTACCGGAGACTCTACTACGAGCAGTACTTC.

This clonotype was picked up one time. The genes are TRBV27 and TRBJ2-7; 9 nucleotides agree with TRBD1. After removal of 5 bases from V and 0 bases from J, the junction contained 8 bases not matched to a gene. Germline V gene lookup returns CDR1 MNHEY and CDR2 SMNVEV (reference sequence). This CDR3 has 16 amino acids. CDR3 in DNA: TGTGCCAGCAGTCCTGGGACAGGGTGGAGCTCCTACGAGCAGTACTTC. Translating it yields CASSPGTGWSSYEQYF.

The CDR3 sequence is CATSVGGPYNEQFF. The CDR3 coding sequence is TGTGCCACCAGTGTTGGGGGTCCTTACAATGAGCAGTTCTTC. The chain links TRBV24-1 to TRBJ2-1; D possibly matches TRBD1 or TRBD2 (5 bases each). Germline CDR1 and CDR2: KGHDR and SFDVKD. The CDR3 runs to 14 residues. The ends were cut back, 5 bases at V and 4 bases at J, with 11 bases in the middle.

There are a few counts of this clonotype. The V call is TRBV27, the J call TRBJ1-1; possible D gene TRBD1, 6 bases. Germline CDR1 and CDR2: MNHEY and SMNVEV (reference sequence). V lost 7 bases, J lost 0 bases, and 9 bases lay in between. This CDR3 has 13 residues. The CDR3, as DNA: TGTGCCAGCAAGGGGGTAATGAACACTGAAGCTTTCTTT. Its protein product is CASKGVMNTEAFF.

This rearrangement joins TRBV5-1 to TRBJ2-5, with TRBD2 matching 10 bases. The CDR3 is made up of 15 amino acids. Germline V lookup: CDR1 SGHRS, CDR2 YFSETQ. The ends lost 3 bases at V and 2 bases at J; junction bases unmatched: 4. The CDR3 protein is CASSYTSGTQETQYF. DNA of the CDR3: TGCGCCAGCAGCTATACTAGCGGGACACAAGAGACCCAGTACTTC.

V and J are TRBV20-1 and TRBJ2-3; no reliable D call. Trimming stripped 1 base from V and 5 bases from J, with 16 bases between. Per the germline V gene, CDR1 is DFQATT and CDR2 is SNEGSKA (reference sequence). CDR3 length: 15 residues. The CDR3 loop reads CSARVPMAMRDTQYF. CDR3 sequence (DNA): TGCAGTGCTAGAGTCCCGATGGCTATGAGAGATACGCAGTATTTT.

This clonotype was observed at least ten times. The V gene is TRBV5-1, the J gene TRBJ2-3; 10 positions match TRBD1. This CDR3 comprises 14 residues. Germline CDR1 SGHRS, CDR2 YFSETQ. With 4 bases clipped from V and 4 bases from J, the junction kept 3 bases outside the gene matches. CDR3: CASSPGTGADTQYF. DNA of the CDR3: TGCGCCAGCAGCCCCGGGACAGGGGCAGATACGCAGTATTTT.